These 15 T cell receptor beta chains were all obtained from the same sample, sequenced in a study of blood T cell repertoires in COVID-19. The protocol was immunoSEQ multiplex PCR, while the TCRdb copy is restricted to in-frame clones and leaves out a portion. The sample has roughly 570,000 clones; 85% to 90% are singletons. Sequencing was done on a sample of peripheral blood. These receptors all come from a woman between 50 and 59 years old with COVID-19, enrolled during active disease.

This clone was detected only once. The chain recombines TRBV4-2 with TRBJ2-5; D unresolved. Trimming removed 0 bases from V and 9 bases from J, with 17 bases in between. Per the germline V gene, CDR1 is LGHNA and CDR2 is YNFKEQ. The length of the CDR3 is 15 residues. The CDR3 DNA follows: TGTGCCAGCAGCCAAGAGAAAGCGTATAGATGGGCCCAGTACTTC. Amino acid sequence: CASSQEKAYRWAQYF.

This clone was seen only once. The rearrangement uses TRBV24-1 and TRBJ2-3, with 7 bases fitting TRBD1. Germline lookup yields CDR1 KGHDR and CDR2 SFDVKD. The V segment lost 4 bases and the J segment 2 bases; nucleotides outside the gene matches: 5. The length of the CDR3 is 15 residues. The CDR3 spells CATSESDRDTDTQYF. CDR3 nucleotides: TGTGCCACCAGTGAATCTGACAGGGACACAGATACGCAGTATTTT.

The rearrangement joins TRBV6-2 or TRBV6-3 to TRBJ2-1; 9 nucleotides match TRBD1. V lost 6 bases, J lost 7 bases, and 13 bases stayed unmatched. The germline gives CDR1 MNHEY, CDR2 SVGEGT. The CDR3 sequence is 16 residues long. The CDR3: CASSRPWTGDGNEQFF. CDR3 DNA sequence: TGTGCCAGCAGCCGACCATGGACAGGGGATGGGAATGAGCAGTTCTTC.

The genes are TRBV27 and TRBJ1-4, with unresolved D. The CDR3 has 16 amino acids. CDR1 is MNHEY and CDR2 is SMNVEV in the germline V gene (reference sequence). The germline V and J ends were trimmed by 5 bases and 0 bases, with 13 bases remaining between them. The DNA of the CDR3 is TGTGCCAGCAGTCCCGAGACATTCTCAACTAATGAAAAACTGTTTTTT. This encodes CASSPETFSTNEKLFF.

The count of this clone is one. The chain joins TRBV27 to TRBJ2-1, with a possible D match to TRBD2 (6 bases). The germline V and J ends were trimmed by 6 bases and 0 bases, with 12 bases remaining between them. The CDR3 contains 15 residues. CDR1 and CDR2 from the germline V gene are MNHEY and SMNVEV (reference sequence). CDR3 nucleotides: TGTGCCAGCAGGGAAGACGGGAGCTCCTACAATGAGCAGTTCTTC. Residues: CASREDGSSYNEQFF.

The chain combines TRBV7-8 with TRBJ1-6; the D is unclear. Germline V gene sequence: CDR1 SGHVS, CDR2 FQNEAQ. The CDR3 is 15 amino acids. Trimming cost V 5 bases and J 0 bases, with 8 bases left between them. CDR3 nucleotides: TGTGCCAGCAGCGCGCTTAGCTCCTATAATTCACCCCTCCACTTT. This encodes CASSALSSYNSPLHF.

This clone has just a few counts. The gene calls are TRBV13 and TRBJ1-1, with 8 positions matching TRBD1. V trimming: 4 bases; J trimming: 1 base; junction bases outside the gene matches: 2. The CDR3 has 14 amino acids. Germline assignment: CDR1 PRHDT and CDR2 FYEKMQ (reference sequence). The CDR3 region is CASSSGQENTEAFF. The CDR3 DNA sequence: TGTGCCAGCAGCTCGGGACAGGAGAACACTGAAGCTTTCTTT.

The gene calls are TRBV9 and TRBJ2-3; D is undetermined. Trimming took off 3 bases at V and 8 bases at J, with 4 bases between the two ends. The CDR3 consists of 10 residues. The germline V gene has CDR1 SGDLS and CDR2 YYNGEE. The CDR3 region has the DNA TGTGCCAGCAGCGGACTTACGCAGTATTTT. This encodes CASSGLTQYF. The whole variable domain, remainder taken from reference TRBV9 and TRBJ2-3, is DSGVTQTPKHLITATGQRVTLRCSPRSGDLSVYWYQQSLDQGLQFLIQYYNGEERAKGNILERFSAQQFPDLHSELNLSSLELGDSALYFCASSGLTQYFGPGTRLTVL.

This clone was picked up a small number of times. The CDR3 bases are TGCGCCAGCAGCTTGGGGCAGGGGACTAGGGAGCAGTACTTC. Residues: CASSLGQGTREQYF. V is TRBV5-1 and J is TRBJ2-7, with TRBD2 identical over 8 bases. The V gene's germline CDR1 is SGHRS and CDR2 YFSETQ. V lost 0 bases, J lost 7 bases, and 6 bases stayed unmatched. The CDR3 is 14 residues long.

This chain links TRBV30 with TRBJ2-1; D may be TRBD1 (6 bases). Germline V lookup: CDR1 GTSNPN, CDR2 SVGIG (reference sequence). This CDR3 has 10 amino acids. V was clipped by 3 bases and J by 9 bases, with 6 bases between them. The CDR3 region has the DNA TGTGCCTGGAGAGGGGGTGAGCAGTTCTTC. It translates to CAWRGGEQFF. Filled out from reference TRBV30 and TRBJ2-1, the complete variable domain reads SQTIHQWPATLVQPVGSPLSLECTVEGTSNPNLYWYRQAAGRGLQLLFYSVGIGQISSEVPQNLSASRPQDRQFILSSKKLLLSDSGFYLCAWRGGEQFFGPGTRLTVL.

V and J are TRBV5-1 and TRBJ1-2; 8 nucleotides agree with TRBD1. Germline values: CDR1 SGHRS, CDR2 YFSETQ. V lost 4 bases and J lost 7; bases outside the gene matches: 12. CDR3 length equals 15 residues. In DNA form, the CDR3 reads TGCGCCAGCAGCGTGACAGGGGCGACCACTCGTGGCTACACCTTC. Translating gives CASSVTGATTRGYTF.

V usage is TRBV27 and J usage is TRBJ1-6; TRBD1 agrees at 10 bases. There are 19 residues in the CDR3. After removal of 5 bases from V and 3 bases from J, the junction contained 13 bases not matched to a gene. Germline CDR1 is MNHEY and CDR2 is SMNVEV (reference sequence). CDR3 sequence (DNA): TGTGCCAGCAGTAAGACGTCGGGACAGGGGATCTACTATAATTCACCCCTCCACTTT. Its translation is CASSKTSGQGIYYNSPLHF.

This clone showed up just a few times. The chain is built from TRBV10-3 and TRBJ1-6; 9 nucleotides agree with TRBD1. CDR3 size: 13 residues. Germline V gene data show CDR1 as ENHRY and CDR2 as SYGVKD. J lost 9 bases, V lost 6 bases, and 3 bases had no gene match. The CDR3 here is CAIRGQGSSPLHF. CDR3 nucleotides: TGTGCCATCAGAGGACAGGGGAGTTCACCCCTCCACTTT.

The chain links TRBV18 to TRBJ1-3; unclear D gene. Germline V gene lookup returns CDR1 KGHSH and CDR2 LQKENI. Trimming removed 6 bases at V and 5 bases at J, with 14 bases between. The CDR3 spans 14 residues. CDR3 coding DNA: TGTGCCAGCTCGCCTTCAGATAGCAGAAACACCATATATTTT. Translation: CASSPSDSRNTIYF.

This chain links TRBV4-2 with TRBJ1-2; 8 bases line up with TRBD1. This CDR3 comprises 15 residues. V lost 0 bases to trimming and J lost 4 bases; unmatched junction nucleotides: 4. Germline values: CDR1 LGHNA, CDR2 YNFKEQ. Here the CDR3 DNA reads TGTGCCAGCAGCCAAGATCAGGGGGCGGTCTATGGCTACACCTTC. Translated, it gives CASSQDQGAVYGYTF.